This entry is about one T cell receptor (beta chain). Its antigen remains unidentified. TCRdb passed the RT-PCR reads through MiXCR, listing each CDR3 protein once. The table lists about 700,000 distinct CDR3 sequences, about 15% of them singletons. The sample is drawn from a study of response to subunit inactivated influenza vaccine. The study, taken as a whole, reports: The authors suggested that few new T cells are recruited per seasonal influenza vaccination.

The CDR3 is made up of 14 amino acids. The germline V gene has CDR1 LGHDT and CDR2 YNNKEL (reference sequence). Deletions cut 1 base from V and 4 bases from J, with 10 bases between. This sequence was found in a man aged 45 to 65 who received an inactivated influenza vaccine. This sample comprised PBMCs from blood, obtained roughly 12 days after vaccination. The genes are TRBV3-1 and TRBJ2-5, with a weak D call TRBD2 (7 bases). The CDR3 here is CASSQGGGGETQYF. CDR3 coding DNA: TGTGCCAGCAGCCAAGGAGGGGGGGGAGAGACCCAGTACTTC.